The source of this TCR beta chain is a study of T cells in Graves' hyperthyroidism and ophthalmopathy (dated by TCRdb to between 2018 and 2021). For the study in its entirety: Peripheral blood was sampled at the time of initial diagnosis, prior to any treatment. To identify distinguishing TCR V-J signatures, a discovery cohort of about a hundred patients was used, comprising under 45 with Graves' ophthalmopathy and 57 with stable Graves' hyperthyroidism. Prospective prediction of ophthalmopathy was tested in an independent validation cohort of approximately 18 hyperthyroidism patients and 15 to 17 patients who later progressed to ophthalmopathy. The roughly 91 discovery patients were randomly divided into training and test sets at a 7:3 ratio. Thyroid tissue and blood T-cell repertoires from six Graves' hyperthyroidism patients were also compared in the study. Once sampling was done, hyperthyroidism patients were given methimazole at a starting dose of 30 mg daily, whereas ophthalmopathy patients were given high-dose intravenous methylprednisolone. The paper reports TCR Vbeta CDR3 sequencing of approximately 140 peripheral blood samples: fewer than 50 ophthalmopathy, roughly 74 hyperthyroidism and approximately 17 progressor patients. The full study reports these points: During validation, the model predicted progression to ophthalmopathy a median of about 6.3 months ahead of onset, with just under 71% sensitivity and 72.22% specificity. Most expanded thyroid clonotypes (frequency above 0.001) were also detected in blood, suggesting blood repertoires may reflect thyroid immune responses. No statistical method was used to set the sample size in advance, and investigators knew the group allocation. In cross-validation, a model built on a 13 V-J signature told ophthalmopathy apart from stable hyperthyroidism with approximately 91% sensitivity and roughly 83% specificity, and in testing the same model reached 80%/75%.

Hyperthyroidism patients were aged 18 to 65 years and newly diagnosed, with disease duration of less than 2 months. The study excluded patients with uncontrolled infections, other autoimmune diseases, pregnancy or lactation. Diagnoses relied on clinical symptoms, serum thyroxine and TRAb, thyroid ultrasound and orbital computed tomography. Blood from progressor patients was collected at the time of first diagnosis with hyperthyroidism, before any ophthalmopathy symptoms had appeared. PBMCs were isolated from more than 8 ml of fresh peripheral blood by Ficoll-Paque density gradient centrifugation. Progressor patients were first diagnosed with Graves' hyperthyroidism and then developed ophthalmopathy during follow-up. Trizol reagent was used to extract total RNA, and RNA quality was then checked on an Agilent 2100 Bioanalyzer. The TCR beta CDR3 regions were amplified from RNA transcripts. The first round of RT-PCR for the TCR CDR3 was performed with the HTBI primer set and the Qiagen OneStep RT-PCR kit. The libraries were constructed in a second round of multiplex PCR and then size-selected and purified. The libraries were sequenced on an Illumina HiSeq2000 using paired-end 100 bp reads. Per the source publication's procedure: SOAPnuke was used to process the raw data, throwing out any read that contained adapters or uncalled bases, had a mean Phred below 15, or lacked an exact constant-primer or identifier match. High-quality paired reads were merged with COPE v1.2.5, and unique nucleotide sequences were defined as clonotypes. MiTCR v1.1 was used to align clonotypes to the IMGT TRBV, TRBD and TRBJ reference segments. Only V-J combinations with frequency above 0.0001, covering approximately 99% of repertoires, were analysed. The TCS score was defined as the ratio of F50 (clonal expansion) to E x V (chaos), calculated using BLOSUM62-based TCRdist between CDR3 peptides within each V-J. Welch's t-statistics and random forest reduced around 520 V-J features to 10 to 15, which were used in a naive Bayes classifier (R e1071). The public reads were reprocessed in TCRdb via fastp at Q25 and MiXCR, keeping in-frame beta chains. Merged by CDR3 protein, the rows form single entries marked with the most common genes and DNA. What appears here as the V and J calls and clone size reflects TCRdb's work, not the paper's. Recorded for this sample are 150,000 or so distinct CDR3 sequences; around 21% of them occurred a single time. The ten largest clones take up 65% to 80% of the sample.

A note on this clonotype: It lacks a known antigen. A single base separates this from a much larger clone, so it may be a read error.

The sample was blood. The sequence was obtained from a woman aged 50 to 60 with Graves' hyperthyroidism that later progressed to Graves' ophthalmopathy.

CDR3 sequence: CASRPEGLLNNEQYF. The bases are TGTGCCAGCAGACCTGAGGGACTGCTAAACAATGAGCAGTACTTC. The sequence joins TRBV27 to TRBJ2-1, and perhaps TRBD2 as D gene, on 6 matching bases. TRBJ2-7 matches the DNA end more closely, so the J call is doubtful. Sequences MNHEY (CDR1) and SMNVEV (CDR2) are obtained from the germline V gene (reference sequence). The CDR3, from cysteine to phenylalanine, totals 15 residues. Only the CDR3 portion is preserved as DNA: 45 bases, with reading frame beginning at the first base.